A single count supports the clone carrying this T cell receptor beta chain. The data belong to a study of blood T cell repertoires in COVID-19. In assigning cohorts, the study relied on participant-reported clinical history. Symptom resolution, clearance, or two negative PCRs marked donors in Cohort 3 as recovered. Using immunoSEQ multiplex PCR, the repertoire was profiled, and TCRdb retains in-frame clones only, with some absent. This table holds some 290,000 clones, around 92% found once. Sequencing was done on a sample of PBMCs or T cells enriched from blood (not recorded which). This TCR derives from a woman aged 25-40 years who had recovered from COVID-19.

The CDR3 DNA sequence: TGTGCCAGCACAGCGGCTAGCACAGATACGCAGTATTTT. Its translation is CASTAASTDTQYF. This chain connects TRBV12-3 or TRBV12-4 to TRBJ2-3; D possibly corresponds to TRBD2 (5 bases). The V end was cut by 7 bases, the J end by 0 bases, with 8 bases between. The CDR3 totals 13 residues.